One and the same sample provided the 17 T cell receptor beta chains below, sequenced in a study of T cell responses to AZD1222 COVID-19 vaccine. TCRdb's copy holds only in-frame clones and misses some; the assay was immunoSEQ multiplex PCR. The data contain approximately 140,000 clones, 91% of them singletons. This specimen consisted of peripheral blood, obtained 28 days after the second dose of the MenACWY control vaccine. The source is an adult who received the MenACWY meningococcal vaccine as a control.

This clone occurred a few times. V usage is TRBV12-3 or TRBV12-4 and J usage is TRBJ2-7; D is ambiguous. The CDR3 consists of 11 residues. V lost 7 bases and J 0 bases, leaving 4 bases between the germline ends. The CDR3 loop reads CASTSSYEQYF. The CDR3 DNA is TGTGCCAGCACCAGCTCCTACGAGCAGTACTTC.

The chain's CDR3 is CASSFGGTGETQYF. CDR3 sequence (DNA): TGTGCCAGCAGCTTTGGTGGGACTGGGGAGACCCAGTACTTC. The chain combines TRBV5-4 with TRBJ2-5, with a tentative D call TRBD2 (6 bases). The CDR3 contains 14 residues. V was pared by 2 bases and J by 5 bases, with 13 bases between. The germline V gene has CDR1 SGHNT and CDR2 YYREEE (reference sequence).

V usage is TRBV7-2 and J usage is TRBJ2-2; TRBD2 agrees at 16 bases. This CDR3 spans 17 amino acids. CDR1 SGHTA and CDR2 FQGNSA come from the germline V gene. The junction had 2 bases not matched to a gene; V was cut back by 3 bases and J by 4 bases. CDR3: CASSLGLAGGPTGELFF. CDR3 DNA: TGTGCCAGCAGCTTGGGACTAGCGGGAGGGCCCACCGGGGAGCTGTTTTTT.

CDR3 region: CASSSGPVNTGELFF. In nucleotides, the CDR3 is TGTGCCAGCTCATCCGGACCTGTGAACACCGGGGAGCTGTTTTTT. V usage is TRBV18 and J usage is TRBJ2-2; D remains unclear. Trimming left V 5 bases short and J 1 base short, with 11 bases between. The CDR3 has 15 residues. From germline, CDR1 is KGHSH and CDR2 LQKENI.

V gene TRBV5-8 combines with J gene TRBJ2-3; D gene unclear. Germline-derived CDR1 and CDR2 are SGHTS and YDEGEE. V was shortened by 4 bases and J by 2 bases, with 14 bases between the two germline ends. The CDR3 sequence is 15 residues long. The CDR3 is CASSDPGPNTDTQYF. Here the CDR3 DNA reads TGTGCCAGCAGCGATCCGGGCCCAAACACAGATACGCAGTATTTT.

The chain is built from TRBV3-1 (or the pseudogene TRBV3-2) and TRBJ2-7; possible D gene TRBD1, 6 bases. Germline lookup yields CDR1 LGHDT and CDR2 YNNKEL (reference sequence). The CDR3 extends over 14 amino acids. Trimming cost V 10 bases and J 4 bases, with 20 bases left between them. CDR3 DNA: TGTGCCAACCCAGGGGTTCGGGGCAGTTACGAGCAGTACTTC. Protein product: CANPGVRGSYEQYF.

The chain combines TRBV25-1 with TRBJ2-5; D possibly matches TRBD1 or TRBD2 (6 bases each). Trimming removed 5 bases from V and 5 bases from J, with 12 bases in between. The CDR3 is made up of 13 amino acids. Germline CDR1 and CDR2: MGHDK and SYGVNS. The CDR3 bases are TGTGCCAGCAGTAGGGGGGCGGCGGAGACCCAGTACTTC. The encoded protein is CASSRGAAETQYF.

DNA for the CDR3: TGTGCCAGCAGGGGGACAGGGGCTCACGAGCAGTACTTC. Its protein product is CASRGTGAHEQYF. This chain connects TRBV2 to TRBJ2-7; TRBD1 matches 10 bases. The CDR3 loop spans 13 amino acids. Germline V lookup: CDR1 SNHLY, CDR2 FYNNEI. J lost 5 bases, V lost 6 bases, and 4 bases had no gene match.

The chain couples TRBV29-1 to TRBJ2-1, with D uncertain. The CDR3 runs 12 residues. Trimming took 7 bases from V and 2 from J, leaving 9 bases between them. The germline CDR1 and CDR2 sequences are SQVTM and ANQGSEA. CDR3 nucleotide sequence: TGCAGCGCCGGGCGAACCTACAATGAGCAGTTCTTC. Its protein is CSAGRTYNEQFF.

The gene calls are TRBV5-1 and TRBJ1-1, with 8 bases aligning to TRBD1. The CDR3 covers 15 residues. The junction had 6 bases not matched to a gene; V was cut back by 0 bases and J by 5 bases. Germline-derived CDR1 and CDR2 are SGHRS and YFSETQ. CDR3 in amino acids: CASSLARGLSTEAFF. CDR3 sequence (DNA): TGCGCCAGCAGCTTGGCCAGGGGGCTTAGTACTGAAGCTTTCTTT.

V usage is TRBV5-1 and J usage is TRBJ2-3; tentative D call: TRBD2 (7 bases). Germline values: CDR1 SGHRS, CDR2 YFSETQ. Between the trimmed V and J ends, which lost 2 bases and 6 bases, there was a span of 16 bases. The CDR3 runs 15 residues. CDR3 nucleotide sequence: TGCGCCAGCAGCTTAGGGGGGGCCAGGGCGGATACGCAGTATTTT. This gives the protein CASSLGGARADTQYF.

This clone was found once. The chain combines TRBV9 with TRBJ1-6; D not resolved. This CDR3 spans 17 amino acids. Trimming left V 3 bases short and J 0 bases short, with 13 bases between. Germline-derived CDR1 and CDR2 are SGDLS and YYNGEE. CDR3 protein: CASSEREGSSYNSPLHF. The CDR3 DNA reads TGTGCCAGCAGCGAAAGAGAGGGAAGCTCCTATAATTCACCCCTCCACTTT.

The V call is TRBV9, the J call TRBJ2-3, with TRBD2 as a possible D gene (5 bases). The CDR3 sequence is 17 residues long. V was trimmed by 2 bases and J by 3 bases, leaving 19 bases between them. CDR1 is SGDLS, CDR2 YYNGEE, per germline. The CDR3 spells CASSVQRMDAGTDTQYF. For the CDR3, the DNA is TGTGCCAGCAGCGTGCAGCGGATGGATGCAGGAACAGATACGCAGTATTTT. Together with reference TRBV9 and TRBJ2-3, the CDR3 gives the full variable domain: DSGVTQTPKHLITATGQRVTLRCSPRSGDLSVYWYQQSLDQGLQFLIQYYNGEERAKGNILERFSAQQFPDLHSELNLSSLELGDSALYFCASSVQRMDAGTDTQYFGPGTRLTVL.

Only one count was recorded for this clone. V gene TRBV19 combines with J gene TRBJ2-3, with D perhaps matching TRBD2 (6 bases). The CDR3 covers 13 residues. Germline V gives CDR1 LNHDA, CDR2 SQIVND (reference sequence). The V and J ends lost 6 bases and 4 bases respectively, with 11 bases between them. In nucleotides, the CDR3 is TGTGCCAGTAGATTACTAGCAGCAGATACGCAGTATTTT. Its translation: CASRLLAADTQYF.

Comment on this clone: At the DNA level, this CDR3 is encoded by other sequences in the same sample as well. The chain carries TRBV5-1 and TRBJ1-2, with TRBD1 matching 9 bases. Germline V gives CDR1 SGHRS, CDR2 YFSETQ. With V trimmed by 4 bases and J by 4 bases, 5 bases remained unmatched. The CDR3 is 14 amino acids. CDR3 sequence: CASSPGQGSYGYTF. The CDR3 nucleotides read TGCGCCAGCAGCCCGGGACAGGGTTCCTATGGCTACACCTTC.

The chain joins TRBV5-1 to TRBJ1-6; no clear D gene. The CDR3 covers 15 residues. V dropped 0 bases and J dropped 3 bases, with 7 bases sitting between them. Per germline, CDR1 SGHRS and CDR2 YFSETQ. The CDR3 reads CASSLEAHYNSPLHF. Here the CDR3 DNA reads TGCGCCAGCAGCTTGGAGGCGCACTATAATTCACCCCTCCACTTT. The whole variable domain, filled in from reference TRBV5-1 and TRBJ1-6, reads KAGVTQTPRYLIKTRGQQVTLSCSPISGHRSVSWYQQTPGQGLQFLFEYFSETQRNKGNFPGRFSGRQFSNSRSEMNVSTLELGDSALYLCASSLEAHYNSPLHFGNGTRLTVT.

This sequence joins TRBV28 and TRBJ1-5, with D possibly matching TRBD1 (6 bases). V was cut by 6 bases and J by 0 bases, with 18 bases left in between. CDR1 and CDR2 (germline): MDHEN, SYDVKM. This CDR3 spans 17 amino acids. DNA for the CDR3: TGTGCCAGCAGAAGGGACACGAGATCTAATAGCAATCAGCCCCAGCATTTT. Protein: CASRRDTRSNSNQPQHF.